Following are 27 T cell receptor beta chains from one sample sequenced in a study of spatial heterogeneity in lung cancer. TCRdb passed the 5' RACE reads through MiXCR, listing each CDR3 protein once. Counted here are over 45,000 distinct CDR3 sequences, approximately 5.3% occurring once; the ten biggest clones make up around 10%. Time point specified: sample taken at primary tumor resection. Tumor, nontumor lung or frozen PBMC supplied whole RNA that was sequenced unsorted. Sequences were derived from PBMCs, sampled at surgery. The receptors shown here come from a male donor with early-stage non-small cell lung cancer.

This clonotype has at least ten counts. The chain has TRBV20-1 and TRBJ2-2, with 7 positions matching TRBD1. The CDR3 extends over 14 amino acids. Germline-derived CDR1 and CDR2 are DFQATT and SNEGSKA (reference sequence). V was pared by 6 bases and J by 2 bases, with 6 bases of the junction left unmatched. The CDR3, as DNA: TGCAGTGCCACCAGGGGGAGCAACACCGGGGAGCTGTTTTTT. As protein: CSATRGSNTGELFF.

The CDR3 loop reads CASSRTGSSYEQYF. DNA of the CDR3: TGTGCCAGCAGCCGGACAGGGAGCTCCTACGAGCAGTACTTC. V is TRBV3-1 and J is TRBJ2-7; 8 bases are a match to TRBD1. Per the germline V gene, CDR1 is LGHDT and CDR2 is YNNKEL (reference sequence). This CDR3 region has 14 residues. V trimming: 4 bases; J trimming: 0 bases; junction bases outside the gene matches: 2.

This clonotype was counted ten times or more. The chain employs TRBV28 and TRBJ2-7, with 10 bases that match TRBD1. CDR3 size: 14 residues. Germline-derived CDR1 and CDR2 are MDHEN and SYDVKM. V shed 6 bases and J 2 bases; nucleotides not matched to a gene: 4. The CDR3 is CASRRDRGTYEQYF. The CDR3 nucleotides read TGTGCCAGCAGACGGGACAGGGGTACCTACGAGCAGTACTTC. Supplemented by reference TRBV28 and TRBJ2-7, the full variable domain reads DVKVTQSSRYLVKRTGEKVFLECVQDMDHENMFWYRQDPGLGLRLIYFSYDVKMKEKGDIPEGYSVSREKKERFSLILESASTNQTSMYLCASRRDRGTYEQYFGPGTRLTVT.

This clonotype was recorded many times. The V and J genes are TRBV5-1 and TRBJ2-5; TRBD1 agrees at 9 bases. This CDR3 is 13 amino acids long. Per germline, CDR1 SGHRS and CDR2 YFSETQ. The junction had 4 bases not matched to a gene; V was cut back by 5 bases and J by 5 bases. This CDR3 is CASRTGGRETQYF. Here the CDR3 DNA reads TGCGCCAGCAGAACAGGGGGCCGGGAGACCCAGTACTTC.

At least ten counts were recorded for this clonotype. This sequence joins TRBV12-5 and TRBJ2-4; D call uncertain. CDR1 and CDR2 from the germline V gene are LGHNT and FRNRAP. This CDR3 has 14 amino acids. The V end lost 2 bases, the J end lost 8 bases, and 13 bases lay between the germline ends. The CDR3 is CASGLSDGRDIQYF. The CDR3 bases are TGTGCTAGTGGTTTGTCGGACGGTAGAGACATTCAGTACTTC.

This clonotype was counted many times. CDR3 sequence reads: CASGLGGPTGELFF. CDR3 bases: TGTGCCTCCGGCCTGGGGGGCCCCACCGGGGAGCTGTTTTTT. J is TRBJ2-2 and V is TRBV7-9; D tentatively fits TRBD1 or TRBD2 (6 bases each). This CDR3 spans 14 amino acids. The V end was cut by 11 bases, the J end by 4 bases, with 17 bases between. Germline V gene lookup returns CDR1 SEHNR and CDR2 FQNEAQ (reference sequence).

This clonotype appeared many times. The chain employs TRBV19 and TRBJ2-5; D gene unclear. The CDR3 is 14 amino acids. Germline V CDR1 and CDR2: LNHDA, SQIVND (reference sequence). Trimming left V 3 bases short and J 7 bases short, with 15 bases between. The CDR3 loop reads CASSINLSSRTQYF. In DNA, the CDR3 is TGTGCCAGTAGTATTAACCTAAGTTCACGGACCCAGTACTTC.

This clonotype was found many times. The rearrangement joins TRBV9 to TRBJ2-1, with a weak D call TRBD2 (5 bases). The CDR3 consists of 17 residues. The V gene lost 4 bases and the J gene lost 0 bases, with 17 bases spanning the gap. Germline CDR1 is SGDLS and CDR2 is YYNGEE. DNA of the CDR3: TGTGCCAGCAGCTCGGTGGGCGGGCGGAGCTCCTACAATGAGCAGTTCTTC. It translates to CASSSVGGRSSYNEQFF.

The sample holds many counts of this clonotype. The rearrangement joins TRBV5-6 to TRBJ2-5, with TRBD1 matching 7 bases. V lost 6 bases to trimming and J lost 2 bases; unmatched junction nucleotides: 4. This CDR3 has 13 residues. Per germline, CDR1 SGHDT and CDR2 YYEEEE. As DNA, the CDR3 is TGTGCCAGCACCCGGACAGGACAAGAGACCCAGTACTTC. This translates into CASTRTGQETQYF.

This clonotype was recorded a few times. This chain joins TRBV13 and TRBJ1-5; D is ambiguous. CDR1 and CDR2 from the germline V gene are PRHDT and FYEKMQ (reference sequence). The length of the CDR3 is 12 residues. V was shortened by 5 bases and J by 4 bases, with 6 bases between the two germline ends. CDR3 sequence: CASSHGNQPQHF. In DNA form, the CDR3 reads TGTGCCAGCAGCCATGGAAATCAGCCCCAGCATTTT.

At least ten counts were recorded for this clonotype. This sequence joins TRBV6-5 and TRBJ1-6; tentatively, D is TRBD1 (5 bases). The length of the CDR3 is 13 residues. Germline lookup yields CDR1 MNHEY and CDR2 SVGAGI. V lost 8 bases, J lost 8 bases, and 13 bases lay in between. The CDR3 DNA reads TGTGCCAGCTCCGGGACCTGGGATTCACCCCTCCACTTT. Translated: CASSGTWDSPLHF.

This clonotype has ten or more counts. The gene calls are TRBV20-1 and TRBJ2-5; tentative D call: TRBD2 (6 bases). CDR1 is DFQATT, CDR2 SNEGSKA, per germline (reference sequence). The CDR3 is made up of 13 amino acids. The V and J ends lost 4 bases and 5 bases respectively, with 14 bases between them. The CDR3 sequence: CSAKVRGRETQYF. The DNA of the CDR3 is TGCAGTGCTAAGGTCCGGGGGAGGGAGACCCAGTACTTC.

This clonotype has a count of ten or more. This sequence joins TRBV25-1 and TRBJ2-3; TRBD2 matches 12 bases. This CDR3 is built from 14 residues. The ends lost 7 bases at V and 7 bases at J; junction bases unmatched: 6. The germline CDR1 and CDR2 sequences are MGHDK and SYGVNS. Here the CDR3 DNA reads TGTGCCAGCAAGACTAGCGGGAGCGGGAATACGCAGTATTTT. It translates to CASKTSGSGNTQYF.

This clonotype was detected ten times or more. This sequence joins TRBV18 and TRBJ2-5; D gene unclear. This CDR3 contains 14 residues. Trimming took 3 bases from V and 2 from J, leaving 10 bases between them. The V gene's germline CDR1 is KGHSH and CDR2 LQKENI. DNA of the CDR3: TGTGCCAGCTCACCCACAGCAAGTCAAGAGACCCAGTACTTC. Residues: CASSPTASQETQYF.

This clonotype was seen only a few times. The chain recombines TRBV9 with TRBJ2-4, with TRBD2 identical over 8 bases. CDR3 length equals 17 residues. Germline-derived CDR1 and CDR2 are SGDLS and YYNGEE. V lost 0 bases, J lost 5 bases, and 10 bases stayed unmatched. The CDR3: CASSVGVPAGVQNIQYF. CDR3 bases: TGTGCCAGCAGCGTAGGAGTCCCAGCGGGAGTGCAAAACATTCAGTACTTC.

By its share, this clonotype is medium-sized (0.01 to 0.1%). The chain has TRBV12-3 or TRBV12-4 and TRBJ1-5; no clear D gene. V lost 1 base and J lost 2, with 6 bases in between. There are 14 residues in the CDR3. In DNA, the CDR3 is TGTGCCAGCAGTTTAGTCGGGGGCAATCAGCCCCAGCATTTT. Amino acids: CASSLVGGNQPQHF.

This chain links TRBV20-1 with TRBJ2-5, with D tentatively TRBD2 (5 bases). The CDR3 covers 13 residues. The ends were cut back, 5 bases at V and 4 bases at J, with 14 bases in the middle. Germline loops: CDR1 DFQATT, CDR2 SNEGSKA (reference sequence). The CDR3 sequence: CSADRDYGETQYF. CDR3 nucleotides: TGCAGTGCTGACCGAGACTACGGAGAGACCCAGTACTTC.

At least ten counts were recorded for this clonotype. The J gene is TRBJ2-3, the V gene TRBV18; TRBD2 might be the D (5 bases). Between the trimmed V and J ends, which lost 2 bases and 3 bases, there was a span of 12 bases. CDR1 KGHSH and CDR2 LQKENI come from the germline V gene. The length of the CDR3 is 15 residues. Here the CDR3 reads CASSPIRTGTDTQYF. The CDR3 nucleotides are TGTGCCAGCTCACCAATACGGACGGGGACAGATACGCAGTATTTT. Combining the CDR3 with reference TRBV18 and TRBJ2-3 gives the whole variable domain NAGVMQNPRHLVRRRGQEARLRCSPMKGHSHVYWYRQLPEEGLKFMVYLQKENIIDESGMPKERFSAEFPKEGPSILRIQQVVRGDSAAYFCASSPIRTGTDTQYFGPGTRLTVL.

This clonotype has a count of ten or more. The rearrangement uses TRBV5-1 and TRBJ1-1, with 7 bases that match TRBD1. Germline V gene lookup returns CDR1 SGHRS and CDR2 YFSETQ. V trimming: 0 bases; J trimming: 6 bases; junction bases outside the gene matches: 8. There are 15 residues in the CDR3. The CDR3 region is CASSLGRQGSPEAFF. The CDR3 DNA follows: TGCGCCAGCAGCTTGGGTCGACAGGGTAGTCCTGAAGCTTTCTTT.

This clonotype was observed many times. V gene TRBV4-3 combines with J gene TRBJ2-1; 8 nucleotides match TRBD1. V dropped 3 bases and J dropped 12; count of bases not matched to a gene: 10. The CDR3 is 14 residues long. CDR1 and CDR2 (germline): LGHNA, YSLEER. As DNA, the CDR3 is TGCGCCAGCAGCCACACCCAGGGGGCATTGCGGCAGTTCTTC. It translates to CASSHTQGALRQFF.

By proportion, this clonotype is medium-sized. The rearrangement joins TRBV20-1 to TRBJ2-5; 8 bases line up with TRBD1. The CDR3 has 14 amino acids. CDR1 is DFQATT, CDR2 SNEGSKA, per germline (reference sequence). Germline trimming cut 6 bases from V and 2 bases from J; bases unmatched to any gene: 8. CDR3 protein: CSAQPRTGQETQYF. CDR3 coding DNA: TGCAGTGCCCAGCCTCGGACAGGGCAAGAGACCCAGTACTTC.

This clonotype occurred many times. The chain couples TRBV12-3 or TRBV12-4 to TRBJ2-7, with D tentatively TRBD2 (5 bases). The CDR3 totals 13 residues. V shed 6 bases and J shed 4 bases, with 13 bases lying between them. The CDR3 spells CASSLGLLYEQYF. Here the CDR3 DNA reads TGTGCCAGCAGCCTCGGACTTCTTTACGAGCAGTACTTC.

This clonotype was counted ten times or more. This chain connects TRBV20-1 to TRBJ2-7, with TRBD2 identical over 14 bases. The V segment lost 6 bases and the J segment 7 bases; nucleotides outside the gene matches: 8. The CDR3 runs to 14 residues. CDR1 is DFQATT, CDR2 SNEGSKA, per germline (reference sequence). CDR3 protein: CSAPGLAGGREQYF. CDR3 in DNA: TGCAGTGCACCAGGACTAGCGGGAGGTAGAGAGCAGTACTTC.

This clonotype was seen repeatedly, ten times or more. The V and J genes are TRBV7-2 and TRBJ1-1; D is unresolved. The length of the CDR3 is 14 residues. The germline V and J ends were trimmed by 0 bases and 2 bases, with 7 bases remaining between them. Germline CDR1 SGHTA, CDR2 FQGNSA. The CDR3 DNA reads TGTGCCAGCAGCTTAGCTACAGTTAACACTGAAGCTTTCTTT. Encoded protein: CASSLATVNTEAFF.

This clonotype was recorded many times. The chain carries TRBV7-2 and TRBJ2-3; 8 bases are a match to TRBD2. Trimming removed 2 bases from V and 4 bases from J; junction bases left unmatched: 8. In germline, CDR1 is SGHTA, CDR2 FQGNSA. This CDR3 has 16 amino acids. Written as DNA, the CDR3 is TGTGCCAGCAGCTTAAAGGGTGAAGCGGGAGCAGATACGCAGTATTTT. It translates to CASSLKGEAGADTQYF.

This clonotype was observed at least ten times. The rearrangement links TRBV20-1 to TRBJ2-1, with TRBD2 matching over 11 bases. CDR1 is DFQATT, CDR2 SNEGSKA, per germline (reference sequence). The junction had 10 bases not matched to a gene; V was cut back by 3 bases and J by 0 bases. This CDR3 comprises 18 residues. CDR3 DNA: TGCAGTGCTAGTATCCTAGCGGGAGGTCTTAGCTCCTACAATGAGCAGTTCTTC. Its protein is CSASILAGGLSSYNEQFF.

There are many counts of this clonotype. This chain uses TRBV27 with TRBJ2-7, with a tentative D call TRBD2 (6 bases). Germline V CDR1 and CDR2: MNHEY, SMNVEV (reference sequence). Trimming stripped 5 bases from V and 6 bases from J, with 17 bases between. The CDR3 loop spans 14 amino acids. CDR3 protein: CASSRSGTAFEQYF. CDR3 DNA: TGTGCCAGCAGTCGCTCTGGGACTGCTTTCGAGCAGTACTTC.